The T cell receptor beta chain under discussion was sequenced for a study of technical replicates of blood from a few donors. The assay was immunoSEQ multiplex PCR, and TCRdb's table has in-frame clones only and misses some. The sample contains 59,000 or so clones, around 93% of which appear only once. The V segment lost 1 base and the J segment 6 bases; nucleotides outside the gene matches: 10. Germline V gives CDR1 LGHNT, CDR2 FRNRAP. The length of the CDR3 is 17 residues. This TCR derives from a human donor in good health. Some clones in this sample may be carry-over from other donors' samples. Material: PBMCs. V is TRBV12-5 and J is TRBJ2-1; 9 bases match TRBD2. CDR3 region: CASGLGNLAGGRNEQFF. The DNA of the CDR3 is TGTGCTAGTGGTTTGGGCAACCTCGCGGGGGGGCGCAATGAGCAGTTCTTC.